One and the same sample provided the 31 T cell receptor beta chains below, sequenced in a study of PD-1 blockade in mismatch repair-deficient tumors (dated by TCRdb to about 2017). The library was produced with the immunoSEQ multiplex PCR assay. TCRdb took this table from immuneACCESS and kept in-frame rearrangements with V and J called. Such tables lack part of the clones; where checked against another copy, unresolved V genes explain under half of the gap, and the rest is unexplained. Here the sample has about 14,000 clones; around four fifths occur a single time. The ten largest clones capture under 25% of the sample. Their antigens remain unidentified. This sample's time point label indicates: approximately ten-day in vitro stimulation with candidate neoantigen peptide 4. Sequencing used cells cultured in vitro, obtained from a patient treated with pembrolizumab. These receptors were taken from an adult with mismatch repair-deficient cancer.

This chain links TRBV19 with TRBJ1-1; tentative D call: TRBD1 (5 bases). The V and J ends lost 3 bases and 3 bases respectively, with 8 bases between them. The CDR3 contains 13 residues. The V gene's germline CDR1 is LNHDA and CDR2 SQIVND (reference sequence). Here the CDR3 reads CASSIEGDTEAFF. DNA for the CDR3: TGTGCCAGTAGTATCGAAGGGGACACTGAAGCTTTCTTT.

The V and J genes are TRBV11-2 and TRBJ1-4, with TRBD1 matching over 9 bases. This CDR3 has 14 amino acids. Unmatched junction bases numbered 2, after V lost 4 bases and J lost 5 bases. CDR1 is SGHAT and CDR2 is FQNNGV in the germline V gene. The CDR3 protein is CASSWDRVNEKLFF. The CDR3 bases are TGTGCCAGCAGCTGGGACAGGGTAAATGAAAAACTGTTTTTT.

J is TRBJ2-3 and V is TRBV28; unclear D gene. Deletions cut 4 bases from V and 2 bases from J, with 7 bases between. The CDR3 is 13 residues long. CDR1 is MDHEN and CDR2 is SYDVKM in the germline V gene. The CDR3 coding sequence is TGTGCCAGCAGTTCCTCCCACACAGATACGCAGTATTTT. Protein product: CASSSSHTDTQYF.

This chain joins TRBV10-3 and TRBJ2-7, with 9 bases aligning to TRBD1. Unmatched junction bases numbered 8, after V lost 5 bases and J lost 3 bases. Germline V gives CDR1 ENHRY, CDR2 SYGVKD. This CDR3 has 15 residues. CDR3 bases: TGTGCCATCAGTACCGGGACAGGGACTCTCTACGAGCAGTACTTC. Translation gives CAISTGTGTLYEQYF.

This clone was recorded once. The rearrangement links TRBV15 to TRBJ1-1; 12 positions agree with TRBD1. The V and J ends lost 5 bases and 5 bases, in that order; junction bases with no gene match: 6. The germline gives CDR1 LNHNV, CDR2 YYDKDF (reference sequence). The CDR3 spans 15 residues. CDR3 sequence reads: CATSDPGQGATEAFF. In DNA, the CDR3 is TGTGCCACCAGCGATCCGGGACAGGGGGCTACTGAAGCTTTCTTT.

This clone was seen a few times. The V and J genes are TRBV21-1 and TRBJ1-5; the DNA was not used to check the table's D call, TRBD1. TRBV21-1 is described as a pseudogene. The length of the CDR3 is 13 residues. CDR3 region: CARVGGAGQPQHF. CDR3 bases: TGTGCCAGGGTAGGGGGCGCGGGTCAGCCCCAGCATTTT.

This rearrangement joins TRBV2 to TRBJ2-5, with 8 bases matching TRBD2. Germline V gene lookup returns CDR1 SNHLY and CDR2 FYNNEI. Losses at the gene ends were 6 bases for V and 1 base for J; bases not matched to a gene: 10. The CDR3 extends over 16 amino acids. CDR3 sequence: CASRARAGVGQETQYF. CDR3 DNA: TGTGCCAGCAGAGCACGAGCGGGAGTGGGCCAAGAGACCCAGTACTTC.

The V call is TRBV7-3, the J call TRBJ1-2, with D uncertain. V lost 0 bases and J 4 bases, leaving 9 bases between the germline ends. CDR1 and CDR2 (germline): SGHTA, FQGTGA. The CDR3 runs 14 residues. The CDR3 DNA is TGTGCCAGCAGCTTAACGGGGAATGGCTATGGCTACACCTTC. This sequence encodes CASSLTGNGYGYTF.

V and J are TRBV7-9 and TRBJ2-5; 7 positions agree with TRBD1. Germline V gene lookup returns CDR1 SEHNR and CDR2 FQNEAQ (reference sequence). J was trimmed by 5 bases and V by 2 bases; bases with no gene match: 11. The length of the CDR3 is 16 residues. The CDR3 protein is CASSLPLQGERETQYF. For the CDR3, the DNA is TGTGCCAGCAGCTTACCACTCCAGGGGGAAAGGGAGACCCAGTACTTC.

The rearrangement joins TRBV19 to TRBJ2-7; 8 bases line up with TRBD1. With 0 bases clipped from V and 1 base from J, the junction kept 8 bases outside the gene matches. Germline CDR1 is LNHDA and CDR2 is SQIVND (reference sequence). CDR3 size: 17 residues. CDR3 in amino acids: CASSIDGRRQGSYEQYF. In DNA, the CDR3 is TGTGCCAGTAGTATAGATGGGAGGAGACAGGGGTCCTACGAGCAGTACTTC.

The chain joins TRBV2 to TRBJ1-5, with a tentative D call TRBD1 (5 bases). The CDR3 loop spans 14 amino acids. Germline V gene lookup returns CDR1 SNHLY and CDR2 FYNNEI. V was trimmed by 6 bases and J by 6 bases, leaving 15 bases between them. The CDR3 region is CASRGRVLGQPQHF. CDR3 nucleotide sequence: TGTGCCAGCAGGGGCAGGGTTTTAGGTCAGCCCCAGCATTTT.

The chain employs TRBV11-2 and TRBJ1-4, with TRBD1 matching over 8 bases. Germline V lookup: CDR1 SGHAT, CDR2 FQNNGV. The CDR3 contains 15 residues. Trimming cost V 4 bases and J 6 bases; bases outside gene matches: 7. This CDR3 is CASSSLRGRYEKLFF. In nucleotides, the CDR3 is TGTGCCAGCAGCTCCCTCAGGGGGCGGTATGAAAAACTGTTTTTT.

This rearrangement joins TRBV6-6 to TRBJ1-2; 7 bases are shared with TRBD1. Trimming removed 0 bases from V and 2 bases from J; junction bases left unmatched: 0. The CDR3 loop spans 14 amino acids. CDR1 is MNHNY and CDR2 is SVGAGI in the germline V gene (reference sequence). The CDR3 here is CASSYSQGNYGYTF. In nucleotides, the CDR3 is TGTGCCAGCAGTTACTCACAGGGGAACTATGGCTACACCTTC.

The chain links TRBV28 to TRBJ1-5; D gene ambiguous. The CDR3 is made up of 14 amino acids. Germline CDR1 MDHEN, CDR2 SYDVKM. The V end was cut by 0 bases, the J end by 3 bases, with 6 bases between. CDR3 DNA sequence: TGTGCCAGCAGTTTATGGGGAAACAATCAGCCCCAGCATTTT. Its protein product is CASSLWGNNQPQHF.

Here the CDR3 DNA reads TGTGCCAGCACTAGCGGACTGGCGGGCTACGAGCAGTACTTC. It specifies CASTSGLAGYEQYF. This rearrangement joins TRBV2 to TRBJ2-7; the match to TRBD2 covers 7 bases. Germline lookup yields CDR1 SNHLY and CDR2 FYNNEI. V dropped 7 bases and J dropped 3; count of bases not matched to a gene: 9. The CDR3 sequence is 14 residues long.

The gene calls are TRBV5-1 and TRBJ2-1; D is undetermined. There are 17 residues in the CDR3. Trimming left V 0 bases short and J 1 base short, with 14 bases between. Germline CDR1 and CDR2: SGHRS and YFSETQ. The CDR3 DNA reads TGCGCCAGCAGCTTGGCCTTTGGGGATAGGTCCTACAATGAGCAGTTCTTC. This sequence encodes CASSLAFGDRSYNEQFF.

The chain uses TRBV29-1 and TRBJ2-2, with 8 bases identical to TRBD1. The ends lost 7 bases at V and 5 bases at J; junction bases unmatched: 6. CDR3 length equals 13 residues. Germline CDR1 and CDR2: SQVTM and ANQGSEA. CDR3 in amino acids: CSGRQGSTGELFF. In nucleotides, the CDR3 is TGCAGCGGAAGACAGGGGAGTACCGGGGAGCTGTTTTTT.

The V and J genes are TRBV5-1 and TRBJ1-1; 7 nucleotides match TRBD1. With 2 bases clipped from V and 5 bases from J, the junction kept 3 bases outside the gene matches. The CDR3 totals 13 residues. Per the germline V gene, CDR1 is SGHRS and CDR2 is YFSETQ. The CDR3 loop is CASSLGGATEAFF. CDR3 bases: TGCGCCAGCAGCTTAGGGGGCGCGACTGAAGCTTTCTTT.

J is TRBJ2-3 and V is TRBV4-2, with 11 bases fitting TRBD2. Germline V gene lookup returns CDR1 LGHNA and CDR2 YNFKEQ. V dropped 0 bases and J dropped 3; count of bases not matched to a gene: 5. CDR3 size: 17 residues. For the CDR3, the DNA is TGTGCCAGCAGCCAAGATCAACTAGCGGGAGATACAGATACGCAGTATTTT. Residues: CASSQDQLAGDTDTQYF.

The genes are TRBV5-4 and TRBJ2-7; TRBD2 might be the D (6 bases). Trimming took off 2 bases at V and 6 bases at J, with 15 bases between the two ends. Germline V gene sequence: CDR1 SGHNT, CDR2 YYREEE (reference sequence). The CDR3 extends over 14 amino acids. CDR3 coding DNA: TGTGCCAGCAGCTTCGGACCTAGCGATTCCGAGCAGTACTTC. This gives the protein CASSFGPSDSEQYF.

This chain uses TRBV6-6 with TRBJ2-7; 11 bases fit TRBD2. With 4 bases clipped from V and 3 bases from J, the junction kept 8 bases outside the gene matches. The germline V gene encodes CDR1 MNHNY and CDR2 SVGAGI (reference sequence). The CDR3 loop spans 16 amino acids. Here the CDR3 reads CASSSTGLADIYEQYF. The CDR3 DNA is TGTGCCAGCAGTTCCACGGGACTAGCGGATATCTACGAGCAGTACTTC.

J is TRBJ2-2 and V is TRBV5-1, with 11 bases fitting TRBD2. The CDR3 sequence is 16 residues long. V shed 2 bases, J shed 4 bases, and the junction held 4 bases outside the gene matches. Germline loops: CDR1 SGHRS, CDR2 YFSETQ. The CDR3 DNA reads as TGCGCCAGCAGCTTCGGGACTAGCGGAAGCACCGGGGAGCTGTTTTTT. Protein product: CASSFGTSGSTGELFF.

V is TRBV7-6 and J is TRBJ1-3; 9 positions match TRBD1. J was trimmed by 2 bases and V by 5 bases; bases with no gene match: 4. CDR1 is SGHVS and CDR2 is FNYEAQ in the germline V gene. The CDR3 totals 15 residues. The CDR3 nucleotides read TGTGCCAGCAGCCGGGACAGGGTAGCTGGAAACACCATATATTTT. Amino acids: CASSRDRVAGNTIYF.

The chain uses TRBV2 and TRBJ2-5, with TRBD2 matching 11 bases. This CDR3 is 16 amino acids long. J gave up 4 bases and V 8 bases, and 12 bases lay outside the gene matches. Germline V gives CDR1 SNHLY, CDR2 FYNNEI. The CDR3 DNA reads TGTGCCAGCCACTCTTCCCTAGCGGGAGGAGGAGAGACCCAGTACTTC. This translates into CASHSSLAGGGETQYF.

The chain carries TRBV6-1 and TRBJ2-1; 9 nucleotides line up with TRBD1. V gave up 2 bases and J gave up 6 bases; unmatched junction bases: 5. There are 15 residues in the CDR3. The germline V gene encodes CDR1 MNHNS and CDR2 SASEGT. The CDR3 region has the DNA TGTGCCAGCAGTGAACCGGGACAGGGCCCCAATGAGCAGTTCTTC. It is translated as CASSEPGQGPNEQFF.

The chain joins TRBV29-1 to TRBJ1-1; the D is unclear. The CDR3 runs 11 residues. Germline CDR1 reads SQVTM; CDR2 reads ANQGSEA. V gave up 4 bases and J gave up 1 base, with 4 bases separating them. The CDR3 is CSVGQNTEAFF. CDR3 DNA: TGCAGCGTTGGCCAGAACACTGAAGCTTTCTTT.

The CDR3 loop is CASSYGTSGNYEQYF. The CDR3, as DNA: TGTGCCAGCAGCTACGGGACTAGCGGTAACTACGAGCAGTACTTC. The rearrangement joins TRBV11-2 to TRBJ2-7; 11 nucleotides match TRBD2. Germline assignment: CDR1 SGHAT and CDR2 FQNNGV. The CDR3 spans 15 residues. The ends lost 4 bases at V and 3 bases at J; junction bases unmatched: 5.

V is TRBV5-1 and J is TRBJ1-6; 7 bases are shared with TRBD1. V was clipped by 2 bases and J by 6 bases; unmatched bases: 2. CDR3 length: 14 amino acids. Germline V lookup: CDR1 SGHRS, CDR2 YFSETQ. In DNA form, the CDR3 reads TGCGCCAGCAGCTTACAGGGGTCTAATTCACCCCTCCACTTT. Its protein product is CASSLQGSNSPLHF. The entire variable domain, with the rest obtained from reference TRBV5-1 and TRBJ1-6, is as follows: KAGVTQTPRYLIKTRGQQVTLSCSPISGHRSVSWYQQTPGQGLQFLFEYFSETQRNKGNFPGRFSGRQFSNSRSEMNVSTLELGDSALYLCASSLQGSNSPLHFGNGTRLTVT.

The chain uses TRBV4-2 and TRBJ2-1; 8 positions agree with TRBD2. This CDR3 is built from 15 residues. CDR1 is LGHNA, CDR2 YNFKEQ, per germline. J gave up 14 bases and V 0 bases, and 12 bases lay outside the gene matches. The DNA of the CDR3 is TGTGCCAGCAGCCAAGAAGAGACTAGCGCTCACCGGGAGTTCTTC. It specifies CASSQEETSAHREFF.

The chain carries TRBV27 and TRBJ1-1; 7 bases match TRBD1. This CDR3 comprises 13 residues. Per the germline V gene, CDR1 is MNHEY and CDR2 is SMNVEV (reference sequence). Unmatched junction bases numbered 4, after V lost 2 bases and J lost 7 bases. CDR3 sequence: CASSLMTGIEAFF. CDR3 DNA sequence: TGTGCCAGCAGTTTAATGACAGGGATTGAAGCTTTCTTT.

The table lists this clone with a few counts. This sequence joins TRBV30 and TRBJ2-2; TRBD2 might be the D (5 bases). In germline, CDR1 is GTSNPN, CDR2 SVGIG (reference sequence). The CDR3 sequence is 15 residues long. The V end lost 8 bases, the J end lost 4 bases, and 20 bases lay between the germline ends. CDR3 nucleotides: TGTGCCGGGGTACCTAGTCTGGGAGCCACCGGGGAGCTGTTTTTT. Amino acid sequence: CAGVPSLGATGELFF.